Presented here are 23 T cell receptor beta chains from one specimen sequenced in a study of T cells expressing NK-cell markers. Using the 5' RACE reads, TCRdb records one entry per CDR3 protein without DNA. This table lists about 160,000 distinct CDR3 sequences. Specimen: blood T cells: a sorted CD56 or NKG2C T cell subset, CD4+ or CD8+ T cells, or bulk PBMC T cells (not recorded which). Receptors were obtained from a woman between 18 and 69 years old in good health.

V is TRBV4-2 and J is TRBJ2-5; checking the TCRdb D call of TRBD1 is not possible without DNA. This CDR3 spans 16 amino acids. Germline values: CDR1 LGHNA, CDR2 YNFKEQ. The CDR3 region is CASSHLGTGEPKTQYF.

V usage is TRBV3-1 and J usage is TRBJ2-1. The CDR3 has 12 amino acids. Per germline, CDR1 LGHDT and CDR2 YNNKEL (reference sequence). CDR3 loop: CASSHLGYEQFF.

The chain recombines TRBV12-3 or TRBV12-4 with TRBJ2-3. The CDR3 is made up of 16 amino acids. CDR3 in amino acids: CASSSIRLGVRDTQYF.

The chain couples TRBV5-1 to TRBJ1-2; TCRdb's D gene call, TRBD1, goes unchecked for lack of DNA. Germline values: CDR1 SGHRS, CDR2 YFSETQ. The CDR3 has 13 residues. CDR3 protein: CASGPSGALGYTF.

J is TRBJ2-6 and V is TRBV20-1. The CDR3 is 16 residues long. Germline CDR1 reads DFQATT; CDR2 reads SNEGSKA (reference sequence). CDR3: CSARTSSHSGANVLTF.

V usage is TRBV9 and J usage is TRBJ2-1; TCRdb calls TRBD1, which cannot be checked without DNA. The CDR3 sequence is 13 residues long. Germline CDR1 SGDLS, CDR2 YYNGEE. CDR3 loop: CASSASLGDEQFF.

The rearrangement links TRBV20-1 to TRBJ1-1; checking the TCRdb D call of TRBD1 is not possible without DNA. Germline V gives CDR1 DFQATT, CDR2 SNEGSKA (reference sequence). There are 13 residues in the CDR3. CDR3 region: CSAYQQGGTEAFF.

The V and J genes are TRBV11-1 and TRBJ2-7. Looked up from germline, CDR1 is SGHAT and CDR2 is FQDESV (reference sequence). This CDR3 comprises 14 residues. The CDR3 sequence: CASSLGANRYEQYF. Using reference TRBV11-1 and TRBJ2-7 for the parts outside the CDR3, the full variable domain is EAEVAQSPRYKITEKSQAVAFWCDPISGHATLYWYRQILGQGPELLVQFQDESVVDDSQLPKDRFSAERLKGVDSTLKIQPAELGDSAMYLCASSLGANRYEQYFGPGTRLTVT.

V usage is TRBV9 and J usage is TRBJ2-7; lacking DNA, the TRBD1 call made by TCRdb goes unchecked. CDR1 and CDR2 (germline): SGDLS, YYNGEE. The CDR3 contains 15 residues. CDR3 in amino acids: CASSVAGTGNYEQYF. The whole variable domain, remainder taken from reference TRBV9 and TRBJ2-7, is DSGVTQTPKHLITATGQRVTLRCSPRSGDLSVYWYQQSLDQGLQFLIQYYNGEERAKGNILERFSAQQFPDLHSELNLSSLELGDSALYFCASSVAGTGNYEQYFGPGTRLTVT.

This chain joins TRBV21-1 and TRBJ2-7; TCRdb's D call of TRBD1 is untestable without DNA. TRBV21-1 is tagged as a pseudogene. The CDR3 covers 15 residues. This CDR3 is CASSTMTGTPYEQYF.

The chain combines TRBV12-3 or TRBV12-4 with TRBJ1-2; TCRdb's D gene call, TRBD1, goes unchecked for lack of DNA. CDR3 length equals 15 residues. The chain's CDR3 is CASILLAGTGTGYTF.

This chain joins TRBV7-3 and TRBJ2-2; TCRdb proposes TRBD1, but this gene call is untestable without DNA. The germline V gene has CDR1 SGHTA and CDR2 FQGTGA. There are 17 residues in the CDR3. The CDR3 sequence is CASSPNGGAGGTGELFF.

The chain has TRBV7-8 and TRBJ2-5; TCRdb's D call, TRBD2, is unchecked because there is no DNA. CDR1 is SGHVS and CDR2 is FQNEAQ in the germline V gene. This CDR3 contains 16 residues. The CDR3 loop reads CASTPRPAGSAETQYF.

The V and J genes are TRBV7-2 and TRBJ2-1; TCRdb indicates TRBD1, and absent DNA this call remains unverified. The CDR3 covers 15 residues. CDR1 is SGHTA and CDR2 is FQGNSA in the germline V gene. CDR3 loop: CASGGGPTTSDEQFF.

The chain is built from TRBV12-3 or TRBV12-4 and TRBJ1-3. The CDR3 extends over 18 amino acids. Here the CDR3 reads CASSLFAGGKSSGNTIYF.

The V gene is TRBV5-1, the J gene TRBJ2-6. There are 16 residues in the CDR3. Germline CDR1 SGHRS, CDR2 YFSETQ. CDR3 sequence: CASSLDSGSGANVLTF. Variable domain in full (rest from reference TRBV5-1 and TRBJ2-6): KAGVTQTPRYLIKTRGQQVTLSCSPISGHRSVSWYQQTPGQGLQFLFEYFSETQRNKGNFPGRFSGRQFSNSRSEMNVSTLELGDSALYLCASSLDSGSGANVLTFGAGSRLTVL.

The chain couples TRBV27 to TRBJ2-3; the TCRdb D gene call, TRBD1, has no DNA to confirm it. This CDR3 region has 13 residues. CDR1 is MNHEY, CDR2 SMNVEV, per germline (reference sequence). The CDR3 loop is CASSLTLADTQYF.

The chain links TRBV2 to TRBJ1-3. This CDR3 has 15 residues. Germline CDR1 SNHLY, CDR2 FYNNEI. The CDR3 spells CASSGARGGGNTIYF. The full variable domain, its missing parts supplied by reference TRBV2 and TRBJ1-3, is EPEVTQTPSHQVTQMGQEVILRCVPISNHLYFYWYRQILGQKVEFLVSFYNNEISEKSEIFDDQFSVERPDGSNFTLKIRSTKLEDSAMYFCASSGARGGGNTIYFGEGSWLTVV.

The chain employs TRBV12-3 or TRBV12-4 and TRBJ2-2. This CDR3 is 14 amino acids long. CDR3 region: CASRTAAGTGELFF.

The chain carries TRBV4-2 and TRBJ1-1. The CDR3 has 15 residues. In germline, CDR1 is LGHNA, CDR2 YNFKEQ. CDR3: CASSQEGGIYTEAFF.

The chain joins TRBV12-3 or TRBV12-4 to TRBJ1-3. The CDR3 runs 13 residues. The CDR3 sequence is CASSGTSGNTIYF.

The CDR3 reads CASSGTGAQYF. The rearrangement joins TRBV6-1 to TRBJ2-5; TCRdb gives TRBD1 as the D gene, but with no DNA this cannot be confirmed. This CDR3 spans 11 amino acids. Looked up from germline, CDR1 is MNHNS and CDR2 is SASEGT.

The chain employs TRBV20-1 and TRBJ2-5. The CDR3 totals 13 residues. Germline values: CDR1 DFQATT, CDR2 SNEGSKA (reference sequence). The CDR3 sequence: CSATVDRRETQYF.